These 15 T cell receptor beta chains were all obtained from the same sample, sequenced in a study of a mutant IDH1 vaccine in newly diagnosed glioma. Time point described: baseline, week 1 (first vaccination visit). Indicated treatment: pre-vaccination baseline after standard-of-care therapy. Using immunoSEQ multiplex PCR, the repertoire was profiled, and TCRdb retains in-frame clones only, with some absent. The sample has around 50,000 clones; 80% to 90% are singletons. The input for sequencing was PBMCs, taken from a glioma patient treated with radiotherapy, temozolomide or both. All receptors derive from a man aged 40-50 years with glioma.

V is TRBV7-2 and J is TRBJ2-3; the match to TRBD2 covers 9 bases. The length of the CDR3 is 15 residues. Germline lookup yields CDR1 SGHTA and CDR2 FQGNSA. V shed 3 bases, J shed 6 bases, and the junction held 7 bases outside the gene matches. The CDR3 bases are TGTGCCAGCAGCTTGAGGGGCGGGAGGGCGGATACGCAGTATTTT. Its translation is CASSLRGGRADTQYF.

The rearrangement links TRBV7-9 to TRBJ2-7, with D possibly being TRBD1 (5 bases). Germline lookup yields CDR1 SEHNR and CDR2 FQNEAQ (reference sequence). This CDR3 contains 15 residues. V was shortened by 3 bases and J by 0 bases, with 12 bases between the two germline ends. Here the CDR3 reads CASSFETANSYEQYF. DNA of the CDR3: TGTGCCAGCAGCTTCGAGACAGCAAACTCCTACGAGCAGTACTTC. Variable domain in full (rest from reference TRBV7-9 and TRBJ2-7): DTGVSQNPRHKITKRGQNVTFRCDPISEHNRLYWYRQTLGQGPEFLTYFQNEAQLEKSRLLSDRFSAERPKGSFSTLEIQRTEQGDSAMYLCASSFETANSYEQYFGPGTRLTVT.

V is TRBV5-6 and J is TRBJ2-3; the D call may be TRBD1 or TRBD2 (5 bases each). The V gene's germline CDR1 is SGHDT and CDR2 YYEEEE. V gave up 2 bases and J gave up 6 bases, with 19 bases separating them. This CDR3 region has 16 residues. CDR3 in amino acids: CASSLGTSDSPDTQYF. CDR3 DNA sequence: TGTGCCAGCAGCTTAGGGACCAGCGACAGTCCCGATACGCAGTATTTT. Full variable domain (outside the CDR3, taken from reference TRBV5-6 and TRBJ2-3): DAGVTQSPTHLIKTRGQQVTLRCSPKSGHDTVSWYQQALGQGPQFIFQYYEEEERQRGNFPDRFSGHQFPNYSSELNVNALLLGDSALYLCASSLGTSDSPDTQYFGPGTRLTVL.

The chain has TRBV5-1 and TRBJ2-7; D is undetermined. V dropped 5 bases and J dropped 4 bases, with 16 bases sitting between them. This CDR3 contains 14 residues. Germline CDR1 SGHRS, CDR2 YFSETQ. The CDR3 loop reads CASSLYGPYYEQYF. DNA for the CDR3: TGCGCCAGCAGTTTATACGGCCCGTATTACGAGCAGTACTTC.

The chain joins TRBV18 to TRBJ2-1, with TRBD1 as a possible D gene (6 bases). This CDR3 spans 16 amino acids. The V end lost 6 bases, the J end lost 6 bases, and 21 bases lay between the germline ends. The germline V gene encodes CDR1 KGHSH and CDR2 LQKENI. This CDR3 is CASSRDQGSSRNEQFF. DNA for the CDR3: TGTGCCAGCTCGCGAGATCAGGGGTCTTCACGCAATGAGCAGTTCTTC.

The V call is TRBV9, the J call TRBJ1-5; possibly TRBD1 for D (5 bases). This CDR3 has 14 residues. Germline lookup yields CDR1 SGDLS and CDR2 YYNGEE. The V gene lost 0 bases and the J gene lost 6 bases, with 10 bases spanning the gap. The CDR3 nucleotides are TGTGCCAGCAGCGTAGATGGGGCCCGTCAGCCCCAGCATTTT. Amino acids: CASSVDGARQPQHF.

In this sample, this clone turned up once. This chain uses TRBV10-3 with TRBJ2-7, with D tentatively TRBD2 (5 bases). V dropped 6 bases and J dropped 6 bases, with 12 bases sitting between them. Germline assignment: CDR1 ENHRY and CDR2 SYGVKD. The CDR3 loop spans 12 amino acids. CDR3 in DNA: TGTGCCATCAGGGAAGGTGGGAGCGAGCAGTACTTC. Translating gives CAIREGGSEQYF.

The V and J genes are TRBV6-1 and TRBJ1-5; a possible D gene is TRBD1 (6 bases). Germline V gene lookup returns CDR1 MNHNS and CDR2 SASEGT. The V end was cut by 9 bases, the J end by 4 bases, with 13 bases between. CDR3 size: 13 residues. The chain's CDR3 is CASNGQRNQPQHF. The CDR3 DNA sequence: TGTGCCAGTAACGGACAGCGAAATCAGCCCCAGCATTTT.

The chain employs TRBV7-2 and TRBJ2-1; possibly TRBD2 for D (6 bases). V was cut by 5 bases and J by 2 bases, with 13 bases left in between. The CDR3 length is 15 residues. Germline CDR1 is SGHTA and CDR2 is FQGNSA. The CDR3 here is CASSRDSQTYNEQFF. The CDR3, as DNA: TGTGCCAGCAGCCGGGACTCCCAGACCTACAATGAGCAGTTCTTC.

This clone was picked up one time. The V and J genes are TRBV5-4 and TRBJ2-7; 8 bases are shared with TRBD1. Looked up from germline, CDR1 is SGHNT and CDR2 is YYREEE (reference sequence). The CDR3 has 14 amino acids. After removal of 9 bases from V and 2 bases from J, the junction contained 10 bases not matched to a gene. In nucleotides, the CDR3 is TGTGCCACCTCTTTCGGGACAGGCACCTACGAGCAGTACTTC. As protein: CATSFGTGTYEQYF.

This chain uses TRBV7-9 with TRBJ2-7, with D possibly being TRBD1 (5 bases). Trimming left V 1 base short and J 7 bases short, with 8 bases between. Germline V gene sequence: CDR1 SEHNR, CDR2 FQNEAQ (reference sequence). The CDR3 sequence is 12 residues long. CDR3 protein: CASSLGQWEQYF. CDR3 DNA sequence: TGTGCCAGCAGCTTAGGACAGTGGGAGCAGTACTTC.

This chain joins TRBV7-2 and TRBJ2-7; D might be TRBD1 (5 bases). Trimming stripped 3 bases from V and 3 bases from J, with 12 bases between. CDR1 SGHTA and CDR2 FQGNSA come from the germline V gene. The CDR3 has 14 amino acids. CDR3 in DNA: TGTGCCAGCAGCTTTACAGGTGGGGACTACGAGCAGTACTTC. Translation: CASSFTGGDYEQYF.

This clone occurred once. V is TRBV6-5 and J is TRBJ2-1; D remains unclear. With 2 bases removed from V and 7 bases from J, the gap between germline ends came to 9 bases. Germline V lookup: CDR1 MNHEY, CDR2 SVGAGI. The CDR3 has 13 residues. DNA for the CDR3: TGTGCCAGCAGTTACGGGTCTGTAAATGAGCAGTTCTTC. Encoded protein: CASSYGSVNEQFF.

The chain has TRBV7-2 and TRBJ2-7; TRBD1 is a possible D gene (6 bases). The CDR3 is made up of 14 amino acids. V lost 2 bases, J lost 6 bases, and 14 bases lay in between. CDR1 is SGHTA and CDR2 is FQGNSA in the germline V gene. DNA of the CDR3: TGTGCCAGCAGCTTAAGGGACATAATGGGCGAGCAGTACTTC. Translating it yields CASSLRDIMGEQYF.

The chain joins TRBV18 to TRBJ2-1; TRBD2 matches 11 bases. CDR1 is KGHSH, CDR2 LQKENI, per germline. CDR3 size: 13 residues. V was pared by 5 bases and J by 6 bases, with 0 bases of the junction left unmatched. The CDR3 DNA reads as TGTGCCAGCTCAGGGACTAGCGGCAATGAGCAGTTCTTC. Translating gives CASSGTSGNEQFF.